The 20 T cell receptor beta chains given below trace back to one sample, sequenced in a study of cytomegalovirus exposure and HLA in healthy donors. This PCR relied on a set of 60 Vbeta primers and 13 Jbeta primers. Clones were read by immunoSEQ multiplex PCR, and TCRdb kept only the in-frame ones, dropping some. The sample has around 110,000 clones, 65% seen once. The sequenced sample was PBMCs. The receptor source for this set is a woman aged 40 to 49 in good health and CMV-seropositive.

The V gene is TRBV29-1, the J gene TRBJ2-3; D unresolved. Deletions cut 0 bases from V and 9 bases from J, with 10 bases between. The CDR3 is made up of 12 amino acids. Germline-derived CDR1 and CDR2 are SQVTM and ANQGSEA. The CDR3 region has the DNA TGCAGCGTTGAAGAGCTGACACAGACGCAGTATTTT. It yields the protein CSVEELTQTQYF.

The chain recombines TRBV5-1 with TRBJ1-2; no firm D call. V lost 2 bases and J lost 5, with 10 bases in between. This CDR3 contains 13 residues. Germline V gene sequence: CDR1 SGHRS, CDR2 YFSETQ. DNA of the CDR3: TGCGCCAGCAGCTTCGACATAGAGTATGGCTACACCTTC. Translating it yields CASSFDIEYGYTF.

The chain carries TRBV30 and TRBJ2-5, with D tentatively TRBD1 (5 bases). Per germline, CDR1 GTSNPN and CDR2 SVGIG (reference sequence). The CDR3 is 12 residues long. Between the trimmed V and J ends, which lost 5 bases and 1 base, there was a span of 8 bases. This chain's CDR3 is CAWGQGQETQYF. The CDR3 bases are TGTGCCTGGGGCCAGGGCCAAGAGACCCAGTACTTC.

The chain carries TRBV5-1 and TRBJ2-5; perhaps TRBD2 as D (5 bases). Matching the DNA end better, TRBJ2-7 makes the J call doubtful. The CDR3 sequence is 15 residues long. CDR1 and CDR2 (germline): SGHRS, YFSETQ. For the CDR3, the DNA is TGCGCCAGCAGCTTGGCATTAGGACTCTCCTACGAGCAGTACTTC. This codes for CASSLALGLSYEQYF.

This chain connects TRBV28 to TRBJ2-7; 8 bases line up with TRBD1. The junction had 11 bases not matched to a gene; V was cut back by 9 bases and J by 1 base. Germline values: CDR1 MDHEN, CDR2 SYDVKM. There are 15 residues in the CDR3. DNA for the CDR3: TGTGCCAGTCGTCCAGGGGGCGGGGATTCCTACGAGCAGTACTTC. It encodes CASRPGGGDSYEQYF. Full variable domain (outside the CDR3, taken from reference TRBV28 and TRBJ2-7): DVKVTQSSRYLVKRTGEKVFLECVQDMDHENMFWYRQDPGLGLRLIYFSYDVKMKEKGDIPEGYSVSREKKERFSLILESASTNQTSMYLCASRPGGGDSYEQYFGPGTRLTVT.

The chain couples TRBV7-2 to TRBJ2-7; 12 bases match TRBD2. The germline gives CDR1 SGHTA, CDR2 FQGNSA. J was trimmed by 2 bases and V by 4 bases; bases with no gene match: 3. CDR3 size: 15 residues. The CDR3 here is CASSWGLAGPYEQYF. CDR3 nucleotides: TGTGCCAGCAGCTGGGGACTAGCGGGCCCCTACGAGCAGTACTTC.

This clone turned up a few times. The sample carries other DNA sequences with the same CDR3. This chain uses TRBV7-9 with TRBJ1-1; TRBD1 matches 10 bases. From germline, CDR1 is SEHNR and CDR2 FQNEAQ (reference sequence). Losses at the gene ends were 1 base for V and 4 bases for J; bases not matched to a gene: 0. The CDR3 sequence is 14 residues long. CDR3 nucleotide sequence: TGTGCCAGCAGCTTAGGACAGGGGGCCACTGAAGCTTTCTTT. This translates into CASSLGQGATEAFF.

The DNA for the CDR3 is TGCGCCAGCAGCTTTCAGGGGCCCGGCTTAGAAGCTTTCTTT. This gives the protein CASSFQGPGLEAFF. This chain connects TRBV5-1 to TRBJ1-1; tentatively, D is TRBD1 (6 bases). V shed 2 bases and J shed 8 bases, with 16 bases lying between them. The CDR3 runs to 14 residues. CDR1 and CDR2 (germline): SGHRS, YFSETQ.

Only a few counts were recorded for this clone. The V and J genes are TRBV6-5 and TRBJ1-3, with TRBD1 as a possible D gene (5 bases). The CDR3 contains 15 residues. Trimming removed 6 bases from V and 0 bases from J, with 12 bases in between. Per the germline V gene, CDR1 is MNHEY and CDR2 is SVGAGI. The CDR3 DNA reads TGTGCCAGCAGACCCACAGGTCGCTCTGGAAACACCATATATTTT. Amino acid sequence: CASRPTGRSGNTIYF.

This clone was detected a few times. The V gene is TRBV7-2, the J gene TRBJ2-3; TRBD2 matches at 12 bases. J gave up 0 bases and V 5 bases, and 3 bases lay outside the gene matches. Germline V gives CDR1 SGHTA, CDR2 FQGNSA. This CDR3 has 16 amino acids. The CDR3 loop is CASSLGTSGSTDTQYF. In DNA form, the CDR3 reads TGTGCCAGCAGCCTAGGGACTAGCGGGAGCACAGATACGCAGTATTTT.

This clone has only a few counts. CDR3 amino acids: CASSVGYGDSNEQFF. The CDR3 bases are TGTGCCAGCAGCGTAGGCTACGGGGACTCCAATGAGCAGTTCTTC. The chain is built from TRBV9 and TRBJ2-1; a weak D match, TRBD2 (6 bases). The CDR3 contains 15 residues. V was clipped by 0 bases and J by 6 bases, with 13 bases between them. In germline, CDR1 is SGDLS, CDR2 YYNGEE.

V and J are TRBV11-2 and TRBJ1-5; D is unresolved. V was pared by 5 bases and J by 0 bases, with 14 bases between. The CDR3 has 16 amino acids. Germline V CDR1 and CDR2: SGHAT, FQNNGV. In DNA form, the CDR3 reads TGTGCCAGCAGCCCCGGAGGGAGGTATAGCAATCAGCCCCAGCATTTT. Translated, it gives CASSPGGRYSNQPQHF.

The V and J genes are TRBV28 and TRBJ2-5; D perhaps matches TRBD2 (5 bases). The V end lost 5 bases, the J end lost 6 bases, and 22 bases lay between the germline ends. The CDR3 loop spans 16 amino acids. Germline CDR1 and CDR2: MDHEN and SYDVKM. The CDR3 loop is CASSRKDRGSMQTQYF. In DNA, the CDR3 is TGTGCCAGCAGTCGAAAAGACCGGGGATCGATGCAGACCCAGTACTTC.

Only a few counts were recorded for this clone. The V and J genes are TRBV28 and TRBJ2-7; 9 bases are a match to TRBD1. Germline CDR1 MDHEN, CDR2 SYDVKM. The CDR3 spans 13 residues. V lost 6 bases and J lost 6; bases outside the gene matches: 6. The CDR3 reads CASSPPQGAEQYF. DNA of the CDR3: TGTGCCAGCAGCCCGCCACAGGGGGCCGAGCAGTACTTC.

The J gene is TRBJ2-7, the V gene TRBV5-6; 9 bases line up with TRBD1. V lost 0 bases and J lost 6; bases outside the gene matches: 13. Per the germline V gene, CDR1 is SGHDT and CDR2 is YYEEEE. The CDR3 contains 17 residues. The CDR3 DNA reads as TGTGCCAGCAGCTTGGCGGGACAGGGACCTATCCTATCCGAGCAGTACTTC. Amino acid sequence: CASSLAGQGPILSEQYF. Full variable domain (remainder filled in from reference TRBV5-6 and TRBJ2-7): DAGVTQSPTHLIKTRGQQVTLRCSPKSGHDTVSWYQQALGQGPQFIFQYYEEEERQRGNFPDRFSGHQFPNYSSELNVNALLLGDSALYLCASSLAGQGPILSEQYFGPGTRLTVT.

This clone turned up a few times. The DNA of the CDR3 is TGCAGCGTTCACGGGACATATGCCTACGAGCAGTACTTC. Its translation: CSVHGTYAYEQYF. The V gene is TRBV29-1, the J gene TRBJ2-7, with D possibly being TRBD1 (6 bases). V was cut by 5 bases and J by 2 bases, with 13 bases left in between. Germline lookup yields CDR1 SQVTM and CDR2 ANQGSEA. The CDR3 covers 13 residues.

The CDR3 sequence is CARQSSGNTIYF. The CDR3 DNA sequence: TGTGCCAGACAGAGCTCTGGAAACACCATATATTTT. The rearrangement joins TRBV2 to TRBJ1-3, with D unclear. The germline V and J ends were trimmed by 9 bases and 0 bases, with 6 bases remaining between them. Germline CDR1 SNHLY, CDR2 FYNNEI. CDR3 length: 12 residues.

This clone was recorded only once. V gene TRBV7-9 combines with J gene TRBJ1-4, with TRBD1 identical over 7 bases. The CDR3 loop spans 14 amino acids. Germline assignment: CDR1 SEHNR and CDR2 FQNEAQ (reference sequence). V lost 1 base, J lost 7 bases, and 3 bases stayed unmatched. The CDR3 sequence is CASSLGQGFEKLFF. Written as DNA, the CDR3 is TGTGCCAGCAGCTTAGGACAGGGTTTTGAAAAACTGTTTTTT.

This clone has just a few counts. In the same sample, other DNA sequences code for this CDR3. V and J are TRBV5-6 and TRBJ1-3; D gene uncertain. The germline CDR1 and CDR2 sequences are SGHDT and YYEEEE. This CDR3 comprises 15 residues. V was clipped by 0 bases and J by 0 bases, with 7 bases between them. The CDR3 DNA reads TGTGCCAGCAGCTTGGGGCCCTTCTCTGGAAACACCATATATTTT. It translates to CASSLGPFSGNTIYF.

The rearrangement joins TRBV7-9 to TRBJ2-5; possible D gene TRBD1, 6 bases. The CDR3 spans 16 residues. The V end was cut by 4 bases, the J end by 5 bases, with 20 bases between. The germline CDR1 and CDR2 sequences are SEHNR and FQNEAQ (reference sequence). CDR3 amino acids: CASSSGTYPARETQYF. DNA for the CDR3: TGTGCCAGCAGCTCTGGGACATACCCTGCAAGGGAGACCCAGTACTTC.